This is a list of T cell receptor beta chains from one sample in a study of long-term antiretroviral therapy in people with HIV. Some clones are missing from TCRdb's copy, which holds only in-frame ones; the method was immunoSEQ multiplex PCR. The sample holds about 23,000 clones; about 80% are singletons and the top ten take around 5.1%. Sequencing used unsorted PBMCs, obtained 0.3 years after starting antiretroviral therapy. Receptors originate from a man aged 45-65 years with HIV. CDR3s include the opening cysteine and the closing phenylalanine or tryptophan. The D gene is left open where the match is weak. Clone size is not always given. Where it is, it says once, few, many or a class for expanded clones.

v_gene	j_gene	d_gene	abundance	CDR3nt	CDR3aa
TRBV5-6	TRBJ2-7	TRBD1	-	TGTGCCAGCAGCGGAGCTATCCGGGACAGCTACGAGCAGTACTTC	CASSGAIRDSYEQYF
TRBV27	TRBJ2-2	TRBD1	-	TGTGCCAGCTTCCAGGGGGCGTACGGGGAGCTGTTTTTT	CASFQGAYGELFF
TRBV6-1	TRBJ2-7	-	-	TGTGCCAGCAGAACAAGCAGGTCCTACGAGCAGTACTTC	CASRTSRSYEQYF
TRBV9	TRBJ2-3	-	once	TGTGCCAGCAGCGACCGGGACAGCACAGATACGCAGTATTTT	CASSDRDSTDTQYF
TRBV2	TRBJ1-2	-	-	TGTGCCAGCAGTGAACGGAGGAACAGTCTTAACTATGGCTACACCTTC	CASSERRNSLNYGYTF
TRBV20-1	TRBJ1-2	-	-	TGCAGTGCTAGCCCCCACTATGGCTACACCTTC	CSASPHYGYTF
TRBV7-2	TRBJ1-5	-	-	TGTGCCAGCAGCTTAGATATAGAACGAAGCAATCAGCCCCAGCATTTT	CASSLDIERSNQPQHF
TRBV29-1	TRBJ1-1	-	-	TGCAGCGTTGGGGGGATGAACACTGAAGCTTTCTTT	CSVGGMNTEAFF
TRBV28	TRBJ1-1	-	-	TGTGCCAGCAGTTCGGTCAGTATCACGAACACTGAAGCTTTCTTT	CASSSVSITNTEAFF
TRBV19	TRBJ2-5	TRBD1	-	TGTGCCAGTAGTGCCGGGACAGATATTGAGACCCAGTACTTC	CASSAGTDIETQYF
TRBV5-1	TRBJ2-1	TRBD2	-	TGCGCCAGCAGCCTGGGGACTAGCGGAAAGAACAATGAGCAGTTCTTC	CASSLGTSGKNNEQFF
TRBV7-9	TRBJ1-3	-	-	TGTGCCAGCAGCTTTTGGTCCGGAAACACCATATATTTT	CASSFWSGNTIYF